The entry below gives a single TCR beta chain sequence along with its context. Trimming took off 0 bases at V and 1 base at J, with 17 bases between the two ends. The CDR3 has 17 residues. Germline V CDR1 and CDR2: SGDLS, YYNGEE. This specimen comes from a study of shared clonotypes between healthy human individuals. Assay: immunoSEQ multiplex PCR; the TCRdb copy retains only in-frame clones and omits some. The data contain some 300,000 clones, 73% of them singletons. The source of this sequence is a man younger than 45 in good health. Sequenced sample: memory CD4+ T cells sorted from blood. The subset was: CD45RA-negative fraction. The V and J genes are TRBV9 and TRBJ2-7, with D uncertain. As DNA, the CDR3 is TGTGCCAGCAGCGTAGTAAATATGCCGCACCCATCCTACGAGCAGTACTTC. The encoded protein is CASSVVNMPHPSYEQYF.